This entry is about one TCR beta chain. The source of the sample is a study of preoperative IRX-2 immunotherapy in early breast cancer. Treatment reported: preoperative locoregional IRX-2 cytokine immunotherapy. This phase Ib study tested locoregional IRX-2 cytokine immunotherapy given before surgery. Clones were read by immunoSEQ multiplex PCR, and TCRdb kept only the in-frame ones, dropping some. This table has about 45,000 clones, approximately 77% appearing once. This CDR3 region has 17 residues. V was trimmed by 7 bases and J by 1 base, leaving 23 bases between them. In germline, CDR1 is SGHRS, CDR2 YFSETQ.

The receptor was derived from a human donor with breast cancer. The gene calls are TRBV5-1 and TRBJ1-1, with D tentatively TRBD1 (6 bases). The specimen comprised tumor tissue, sampled after IRX-2 immunotherapy. The CDR3 here is CASRRPPSEGGNTEAFF. The CDR3, as DNA: TGCGCCAGCCGCCGCCCCCCCTCGGAAGGGGGGAACACTGAAGCTTTCTTT.